This T cell receptor beta chain stems from a study of blood T cell repertoires in COVID-19. Background on the study: The United States, Italy and Spain provided the acute and convalescent COVID-19 samples. The analysed material was cDNA or gDNA that came from T cells, B-cell-depleted T cells, or PBMCs.

V gave up 5 bases and J gave up 1 base, with 25 bases separating them. The CDR3 is made up of 19 amino acids. Germline CDR1 and CDR2: SGHVS and FNYEAQ. As processed by the authors: Estimated nucleated cell counts came from reference gene primer amplification. Repertoires were generated with immunoSEQ multiplex PCR, while TCRdb's copy carries only in-frame clones and drops some. V and J calls and clone size come straight from that table; D and trimming were deduced from the DNA. The sample yields about 100,000 clones, around 84% seen once. The sequencing input was peripheral blood. This chain joins TRBV7-6 and TRBJ2-3; maybe TRBD2 (6 bases). This TCR was sampled from a human donor in a cohort sampled during active COVID-19. The CDR3 here is CASSLTSNWGRMGTDTQYF. The CDR3 DNA reads TGTGCCAGCAGCCTGACTAGTAACTGGGGCAGAATGGGCACAGATACGCAGTATTTT.